The entry below describes one TCR beta chain. What it recognizes is unknown. This record belongs to a study of shared clonotypes between healthy human individuals. As for the study in general: Each donor's CD8 memory used one plate, CD8 naive two, each CD4 subset three. Regarding the study as a whole: Investigators expected sequencing depth to affect clonotype sharing among donors.

Repertoires were generated with immunoSEQ multiplex PCR, while TCRdb's copy carries only in-frame clones and drops some. The sample yields about 1 million clones, approximately 76% seen once. Germline V CDR1 and CDR2: MGHRA, YSYEKL. J was trimmed by 1 base and V by 7 bases; bases with no gene match: 10. The CDR3 spans 16 residues. Source material: memory CD4+ T cells sorted from blood. Sample subset: CD45RA-negative fraction. J is TRBJ2-5 and V is TRBV4-1; TRBD2 matches 9 bases. This clonotype was sampled from a man between 18 and 29 years old in good health. Written as DNA, the CDR3 is TGCGCCAGCACCACCTTTAGCGGGAGACCCCAAGAGACCCAGTACTTC. Residues: CASTTFSGRPQETQYF.